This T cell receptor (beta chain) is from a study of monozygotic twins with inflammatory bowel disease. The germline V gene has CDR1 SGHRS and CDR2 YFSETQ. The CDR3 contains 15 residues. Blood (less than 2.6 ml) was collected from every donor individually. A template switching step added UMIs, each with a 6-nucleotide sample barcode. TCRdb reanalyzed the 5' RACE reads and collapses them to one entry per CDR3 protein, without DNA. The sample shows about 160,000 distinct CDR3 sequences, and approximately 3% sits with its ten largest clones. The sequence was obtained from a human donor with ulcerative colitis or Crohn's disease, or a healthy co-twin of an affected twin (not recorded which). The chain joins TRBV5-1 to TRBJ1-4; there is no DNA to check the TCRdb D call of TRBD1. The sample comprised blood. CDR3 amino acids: CASGSRGGTNEKLFF.